One and the same sample provided the 17 T cell receptor beta chains below, sequenced in a study of blood T cell repertoires in COVID-19. The assay was immunoSEQ multiplex PCR, and TCRdb's table has in-frame clones only and misses some. The sample holds tens of thousands of clones, around 84% seen once. Material for sequencing was peripheral blood. These receptors originate from a man between 45 and 60 years old with acute or convalescent COVID-19.

The count of this clone is one. V usage is TRBV7-2 and J usage is TRBJ2-4, with 7 bases identical to TRBD1. Germline-derived CDR1 and CDR2 are SGHTA and FQGNSA. The V and J ends lost 4 bases and 6 bases, in that order; junction bases with no gene match: 9. The CDR3 runs to 15 residues. CDR3 DNA: TGTGCCAGCAGCTCCGACAGGGTCGGCGGAAACATTCAGTACTTC. This sequence encodes CASSSDRVGGNIQYF. Using reference TRBV7-2 and TRBJ2-4 for the parts outside the CDR3, the full variable domain is GAGVSQSPSNKVTEKGKDVELRCDPISGHTALYWYRQSLGQGLEFLIYFQGNSAPDKSGLPSDRFSAERTGGSVSTLTIQRTQQEDSAVYLCASSSDRVGGNIQYFGAGTRLSVL.

The chain has TRBV6-5 and TRBJ1-2; D might be TRBD1 (5 bases). V lost 4 bases and J lost 10, with 19 bases in between. The CDR3 loop spans 14 amino acids. Looked up from germline, CDR1 is MNHEY and CDR2 is SVGAGI. The CDR3 spells CASSSVGGRPFYTF. The CDR3 DNA reads TGTGCCAGCAGTTCGGTCGGGGGACGCCCTTTCTACACCTTC.

CDR3 DNA: TGTGCCAGCAGTCCCGGGACTACCTACAATGAGCAGTTCTTC. Its protein product is CASSPGTTYNEQFF. V is TRBV28 and J is TRBJ2-1, with 7 bases lining up with TRBD2. Germline V CDR1 and CDR2: MDHEN, SYDVKM. The CDR3 consists of 14 residues. J lost 2 bases, V lost 5 bases, and 3 bases had no gene match.

The chain links TRBV5-1 to TRBJ2-2, with a weak D call TRBD2 (6 bases). Looked up from germline, CDR1 is SGHRS and CDR2 is YFSETQ. The germline V and J ends were trimmed by 7 bases and 6 bases, with 10 bases remaining between them. CDR3 length: 12 amino acids. As DNA, the CDR3 is TGCGCCAGCGTACGGGAGTCCGGGGAGCTGTTTTTT. Protein product: CASVRESGELFF.

The gene calls are TRBV28 and TRBJ1-1; 10 nucleotides line up with TRBD1. With 5 bases clipped from V and 3 bases from J, the junction kept 3 bases outside the gene matches. The CDR3 has 14 amino acids. In germline, CDR1 is MDHEN, CDR2 SYDVKM. In DNA form, the CDR3 reads TGTGCCAGCAGTCCGGGACAGGGGTACACTGAAGCTTTCTTT. Protein: CASSPGQGYTEAFF.

This clone was recorded only once. J is TRBJ2-1 and V is TRBV6-5, with TRBD1 matching 8 bases. The CDR3 totals 16 residues. Losses at the gene ends were 2 bases for V and 5 bases for J; bases not matched to a gene: 8. Per the germline V gene, CDR1 is MNHEY and CDR2 is SVGAGI. The DNA for the CDR3 is TGTGCCAGCAGTTACACCAGGACAGGGTGGCACAATGAGCAGTTCTTC. Residues: CASSYTRTGWHNEQFF.

Worth noting for this clone: The same CDR3 arises from other DNA sequences in this sample as well. This sequence joins TRBV27 and TRBJ1-3; no definite D call. CDR1 is MNHEY and CDR2 is SMNVEV in the germline V gene (reference sequence). Trimming removed 5 bases from V and 4 bases from J, with 9 bases in between. CDR3 length equals 13 residues. The CDR3 is CASSPSTGNTIYF. The CDR3 DNA follows: TGTGCCAGCAGTCCCTCGACAGGAAACACCATATATTTT.

The chain couples TRBV19 to TRBJ1-4, with 8 bases aligning to TRBD1. Trimming at V came to 4 bases and at J to 6 bases, leaving 7 bases not matched to a gene. The germline V gene has CDR1 LNHDA and CDR2 SQIVND (reference sequence). The CDR3 loop spans 15 amino acids. Written as DNA, the CDR3 is TGTGCCAGTAGTACCTCCGGGACAGGCTATGAAAAACTGTTTTTT. Its protein is CASSTSGTGYEKLFF.

This rearrangement joins TRBV7-9 to TRBJ1-1, with a tentative D call TRBD1 (6 bases). The CDR3 runs to 15 residues. Germline CDR1 is SEHNR and CDR2 is FQNEAQ (reference sequence). V gave up 2 bases and J gave up 1 base, with 11 bases separating them. As DNA, the CDR3 is TGTGCCAGCAGCTTACCAACAGGGCGGAACACTGAAGCTTTCTTT. It codes for CASSLPTGRNTEAFF.

This clone has more than one count but fewer than ten. The chain recombines TRBV2 with TRBJ2-3; 8 bases line up with TRBD1. The CDR3 extends over 14 amino acids. Trimming took 5 bases from V and 5 from J; bases not matched to a gene: 6. Germline CDR1 reads SNHLY; CDR2 reads FYNNEI. Here the CDR3 DNA reads TGTGCCAGCAGTTGGGACAGGAACGGAGATACGCAGTATTTT. Residues: CASSWDRNGDTQYF.

The genes are TRBV7-2 and TRBJ2-1; D might be TRBD1 (6 bases). The CDR3 is 19 amino acids. V was cut by 2 bases and J by 0 bases, with 20 bases left in between. Germline-derived CDR1 and CDR2 are SGHTA and FQGNSA. The CDR3 sequence: CASSLKGLGGMSSYNEQFF. The CDR3 bases are TGTGCCAGCAGCTTAAAGGGTCTTGGGGGCATGAGCTCCTACAATGAGCAGTTCTTC.

This chain uses TRBV4-1 with TRBJ1-5; D is perhaps TRBD1 (5 bases). V lost 0 bases, J lost 5 bases, and 8 bases lay in between. The CDR3 extends over 14 amino acids. Germline V gene sequence: CDR1 MGHRA, CDR2 YSYEKL. DNA for the CDR3: TGCGCCAGCAGCCAAGACGGGGGTTATCAGCCCCAGCATTTT. Residues: CASSQDGGYQPQHF.

The genes are TRBV12-5 and TRBJ1-5; D perhaps matches TRBD1 (6 bases). There are 15 residues in the CDR3. CDR1 and CDR2 from the germline V gene are LGHNT and FRNRAP. V shed 4 bases and J shed 1 base, with 11 bases lying between them. CDR3 in amino acids: CASGSTGKSNQPQHF. CDR3 DNA: TGTGCTAGTGGTTCAACAGGGAAGAGCAATCAGCCCCAGCATTTT.

V and J are TRBV10-3 and TRBJ2-7; 12 positions agree with TRBD2. The CDR3 spans 15 residues. The ends lost 4 bases at V and 4 bases at J; junction bases unmatched: 5. Germline V gives CDR1 ENHRY, CDR2 SYGVKD. In nucleotides, the CDR3 is TGTGCCATCAGTGGAACTAGCGGGAGGCGATACGAGCAGTACTTC. Amino acids: CAISGTSGRRYEQYF.

The chain employs TRBV2 and TRBJ2-3, with D perhaps TRBD1 (6 bases). V gave up 8 bases and J gave up 5 bases, with 17 bases separating them. Germline V lookup: CDR1 SNHLY, CDR2 FYNNEI. This CDR3 comprises 14 residues. CDR3 bases: TGTGCCAGCCAGGTAGGGCCAGGGGAAGATACGCAGTATTTT. Protein sequence: CASQVGPGEDTQYF.

J is TRBJ1-1 and V is TRBV5-4; possibly TRBD1 for D (6 bases). Germline V gene lookup returns CDR1 SGHNT and CDR2 YYREEE (reference sequence). The CDR3 consists of 14 residues. V shed 5 bases and J shed 1 base, with 12 bases lying between them. This chain's CDR3 is CASSRQATNTEAFF. The CDR3 nucleotides are TGTGCCAGCAGTCGACAGGCCACGAACACTGAAGCTTTCTTT. The complete variable domain, with remaining parts taken from reference TRBV5-4 and TRBJ1-1, reads ETGVTQSPTHLIKTRGQQVTLRCSSQSGHNTVSWYQQALGQGPQFIFQYYREEENGRGNFPPRFSGLQFPNYSSELNVNALELDDSALYLCASSRQATNTEAFFGQGTRLTVV.

The rearrangement uses TRBV11-2 and TRBJ1-4; 8 bases line up with TRBD1. CDR1 and CDR2 (germline): SGHAT, FQNNGV. Trimming took 1 base from V and 8 from J; bases not matched to a gene: 6. The CDR3 has 15 residues. The CDR3 DNA sequence: TGTGCCAGCAGCTTAGGTGTACAGGGGGTAGAAAAACTGTTTTTT. Its translation is CASSLGVQGVEKLFF.